One sample yielded the 18 T cell receptor beta chains listed below, sequenced in a study of blood T cell repertoires in COVID-19. TCRdb's table, derived via immunoSEQ multiplex PCR, lists solely in-frame clones and lacks some. The sample has about 250,000 clones, about 86% seen once. Sequencing was performed on peripheral blood. All receptors derive from a man aged 35 to 55 with active or convalescent COVID-19.

The gene calls are TRBV12-3 or TRBV12-4 and TRBJ2-5; TRBD1 is a possible D gene (6 bases). V lost 3 bases and J 3 bases, leaving 8 bases between the germline ends. The CDR3 runs 13 residues. The CDR3 DNA follows: TGTGCCAGCAGTTTCCGACAGGAAGAGACCCAGTACTTC. As protein: CASSFRQEETQYF.

The chain uses TRBV30 and TRBJ2-2; D not certain. There are 14 residues in the CDR3. Trimming cost V 7 bases and J 0 bases, with 12 bases left between them. The germline gives CDR1 GTSNPN, CDR2 SVGIG (reference sequence). The CDR3 region has the DNA TGTGCCTCTTATTTGTTCGCGAACACCGGGGAGCTGTTTTTT. Residues: CASYLFANTGELFF.

The rearrangement links TRBV5-1 to TRBJ2-5, with 8 positions matching TRBD2. The CDR3 is made up of 13 amino acids. Germline V gene data show CDR1 as SGHRS and CDR2 as YFSETQ. The V gene end was trimmed by 4 bases and the J gene end by 4 bases; junction bases not matched to a gene: 3. CDR3 region: CASSPREGETQYF. CDR3 sequence (DNA): TGCGCCAGCAGCCCCCGGGAGGGAGAGACCCAGTACTTC.

This clone was seen only once. This chain uses TRBV3-1 (or the pseudogene TRBV3-2) with TRBJ2-1, with TRBD2 matching over 10 bases. Germline CDR1 and CDR2: LGHDT and YNNKEL (reference sequence). The CDR3 runs 17 residues. The CDR3 sequence is CEPPIAAGGSSYNEQFF. The CDR3 DNA reads TGTGAACCTCCAATAGCAGCGGGGGGGAGCTCCTACAATGAGCAGTTCTTC.

The genes are TRBV3-1 (or the pseudogene TRBV3-2) and TRBJ2-2; 7 nucleotides match TRBD1. Germline V gene sequence: CDR1 LGHDT, CDR2 YNNKEL (reference sequence). The length of the CDR3 is 15 residues. V was clipped by 2 bases and J by 2 bases; unmatched bases: 2. CDR3 sequence (DNA): TGTGCCAGCAGCCAAACAGGGGTTAACACCGGGGAGCTGTTTTTT. Protein product: CASSQTGVNTGELFF.

V gene TRBV7-9 combines with J gene TRBJ2-1; TRBD2 matches at 9 bases. Germline V gene data show CDR1 as SEHNR and CDR2 as FQNEAQ (reference sequence). The CDR3 covers 16 residues. V shed 5 bases and J 5 bases; nucleotides not matched to a gene: 10. The CDR3 protein is CASSTRPAGGNNEQFF. For the CDR3, the DNA is TGTGCCAGCAGCACTAGACCGGCGGGAGGGAACAATGAGCAGTTCTTC.

This clone has only one observation. The V gene is TRBV7-9, the J gene TRBJ2-4, with D unclear. This CDR3 has 15 amino acids. Germline CDR1 reads SEHNR; CDR2 reads FQNEAQ (reference sequence). Trimming removed 5 bases from V and 2 bases from J, with 13 bases in between. CDR3 nucleotide sequence: TGTGCCAGCAGCCCTCAATTAGATCCCAAAAACATTCAGTACTTC. Translation gives CASSPQLDPKNIQYF.

For this clone: One end of the junction is discordant with germline, which a read error may explain. This chain joins TRBV27 and TRBJ1-2, with no clear D. The CDR3 runs to 14 residues. Per the germline V gene, CDR1 is MNHEY and CDR2 is SMNVEV (reference sequence). CDR3 in DNA: TGTGCCAGCCGTTTGGCGGGGAGCAACTATGGCTACACCTTC. Its protein product is CASRLAGSNYGYTF.

The chain employs TRBV27 and TRBJ2-4; 10 bases line up with TRBD1. Germline assignment: CDR1 MNHEY and CDR2 SMNVEV (reference sequence). V shed 5 bases and J 3 bases; nucleotides not matched to a gene: 7. The CDR3 sequence is 16 residues long. This chain's CDR3 is CASSPPGTGVKNIQYF. The CDR3 DNA is TGTGCCAGCAGTCCTCCCGGGACAGGGGTCAAAAACATTCAGTACTTC.

Concerning this clone: This CDR3 is also generated by other DNA sequences in the sample. The chain recombines TRBV5-4 with TRBJ2-2, with TRBD2 matching 14 bases. The CDR3 covers 17 residues. After removal of 5 bases from V and 1 base from J, the junction contained 4 bases not matched to a gene. Per germline, CDR1 SGHNT and CDR2 YYREEE (reference sequence). The CDR3 sequence: CASRSGLAGGNTGELFF. The CDR3 coding sequence is TGTGCCAGCAGATCTGGACTAGCGGGGGGGAACACCGGGGAGCTGTTTTTT.

In nucleotides, the CDR3 is TGTGCCAGTAGTCCCACAGGAGAAATAAACTACGAGCAGTACTTC. It is translated as CASSPTGEINYEQYF. The gene calls are TRBV19 and TRBJ2-7, with a possible D match to TRBD1 (5 bases). V shed 5 bases and J shed 3 bases, with 17 bases lying between them. This CDR3 comprises 15 residues. Looked up from germline, CDR1 is LNHDA and CDR2 is SQIVND (reference sequence). Supplemented by reference TRBV19 and TRBJ2-7, the full variable domain reads DGGITQSPKYLFRKEGQNVTLSCEQNLNHDAMYWYRQDPGQGLRLIYYSQIVNDFQKGDIAEGYSVSREKKESFPLTVTSAQKNPTAFYLCASSPTGEINYEQYFGPGTRLTVT.

The chain has TRBV25-1 and TRBJ2-7; 7 positions match TRBD2. Germline V gives CDR1 MGHDK, CDR2 SYGVNS. There are 14 residues in the CDR3. The trim removed 6 bases at V and 0 bases at J, leaving 5 bases unmatched. This chain's CDR3 is CASSLGRSSYEQYF. The CDR3 region has the DNA TGTGCCAGCAGCCTCGGGAGGAGCTCCTACGAGCAGTACTTC.

The chain links TRBV29-1 to TRBJ2-7; 11 bases are a match to TRBD2. The CDR3 is made up of 14 amino acids. Germline lookup yields CDR1 SQVTM and CDR2 ANQGSEA. V was clipped by 6 bases and J by 0 bases; unmatched bases: 4. The CDR3 DNA reads as TGCAGCGTCCTAACTAGCGGGAGCTCCTACGAGCAGTACTTC. This encodes CSVLTSGSSYEQYF.

This chain uses TRBV5-1 with TRBJ1-2, with D uncertain. V lost 0 bases, J lost 4 bases, and 10 bases lay in between. CDR1 and CDR2 (germline): SGHRS, YFSETQ. The CDR3 loop spans 14 amino acids. The CDR3 protein is CASSLVGVAYGYTF. The CDR3 DNA reads TGCGCCAGCAGCTTGGTCGGGGTGGCCTATGGCTACACCTTC.

This chain connects TRBV5-1 to TRBJ2-2; perhaps TRBD1 as D (8 bases). The CDR3 totals 16 residues. Trimming took off 0 bases at V and 5 bases at J, with 14 bases between the two ends. The V gene's germline CDR1 is SGHRS and CDR2 YFSETQ. CDR3 protein: CASSLADRGGTGELFF. DNA of the CDR3: TGCGCCAGCAGCTTGGCAGACAGGGGAGGGACCGGGGAGCTGTTTTTT.

This clone was recorded only once. V usage is TRBV9 and J usage is TRBJ1-4; 11 bases map to TRBD1. Germline V CDR1 and CDR2: SGDLS, YYNGEE. The J segment lost 7 bases and the V segment lost 3 bases, leaving 5 bases of the junction unmatched. CDR3 length: 15 residues. CDR3 residues: CASSARTGGFEKLFF. In DNA, the CDR3 is TGTGCCAGCAGCGCCAGGACAGGGGGCTTTGAAAAACTGTTTTTT.

On this clone itself: The sample has other DNA sequences that encode this CDR3 too. This rearrangement joins TRBV18 to TRBJ1-2; D gene uncertain. V was trimmed by 3 bases and J by 4 bases, leaving 9 bases between them. The germline V gene has CDR1 KGHSH and CDR2 LQKENI. CDR3 length: 13 residues. CDR3 sequence reads: CASSPPGSYGYTF. CDR3 sequence (DNA): TGTGCCAGCTCACCTCCCGGGAGCTATGGCTACACCTTC.

The chain joins TRBV6-6 to TRBJ2-3, with 8 bases aligning to TRBD1. The germline gives CDR1 MNHNY, CDR2 SVGAGI (reference sequence). Trimming at V came to 0 bases and at J to 3 bases, leaving 5 bases not matched to a gene. CDR3 size: 16 residues. The CDR3 sequence is CASSYSGTGGTDTQYF. In DNA, the CDR3 is TGTGCCAGCAGTTACTCAGGGACAGGCGGAACAGATACGCAGTATTTT.